The 23 T cell receptor beta chains below all came from one sample that was sequenced in a study of shared clonotypes between healthy human individuals. Repertoires were generated with immunoSEQ multiplex PCR, while TCRdb's copy carries only in-frame clones and drops some. The table shows a few million clones, with around 93% occurring only once. Naivety among CD8 cells was defined by CD45RO negativity and positive CCR7 selection, thereby excluding terminally differentiated effector memory CD45RA+ cells. The sample comprised naive CD8+ T cells from PBMCs. Receptors originate from a man younger than 35 in good health. Some clones in this sample may be carry-over from other donors' samples.

This sequence joins TRBV5-6 and TRBJ2-1; D not resolved. The length of the CDR3 is 13 residues. Germline loops: CDR1 SGHDT, CDR2 YYEEEE. The V end was cut by 0 bases, the J end by 6 bases, with 7 bases between. Written as DNA, the CDR3 is TGTGCCAGCAGCTTGGTTATGGGCAATGAGCAGTTCTTC. It specifies CASSLVMGNEQFF.

The rearrangement uses TRBV7-3 and TRBJ2-2, with D tentatively TRBD1 or TRBD2 (5 bases each). Trimming shortened V by 2 bases and J by 4 bases, and 11 bases separated the two germline ends. The CDR3 is 15 amino acids. CDR1 is SGHTA, CDR2 FQGTGA, per germline. CDR3 protein: CASSLLGESTGELFF. The CDR3 DNA is TGTGCCAGCAGCTTACTGGGGGAGTCCACCGGGGAGCTGTTTTTT.

The chain carries TRBV14 and TRBJ2-1; unclear D gene. This CDR3 region has 13 residues. V was shortened by 4 bases and J by 5 bases, with 9 bases between the two germline ends. Germline CDR1 SGHDN, CDR2 FVKESK. The CDR3 region is CASSPARNNEQFF. The CDR3 DNA sequence: TGTGCCAGCAGCCCTGCTAGGAACAATGAGCAGTTCTTC. Combining the CDR3 with reference TRBV14 and TRBJ2-1 gives the whole variable domain EAGVTQFPSHSVIEKGQTVTLRCDPISGHDNLYWYRRVMGKEIKFLLHFVKESKQDESGMPNNRFLAERTGGTYSTLKVQPAELEDSGVYFCASSPARNNEQFFGPGTRLTVL.

This clone was seen just once. The chain links TRBV7-2 to TRBJ2-1, with 7 positions matching TRBD1. Unmatched junction bases numbered 8, after V lost 6 bases and J lost 6 bases. The CDR3 covers 14 residues. The germline V gene has CDR1 SGHTA and CDR2 FQGNSA. CDR3 sequence (DNA): TGTGCCAGCAGGACCCGGGACAGCGGCAATGAGCAGTTCTTC. Encoded protein: CASRTRDSGNEQFF.

This chain uses TRBV5-1 with TRBJ2-2; a possible D gene is TRBD1 (5 bases). This CDR3 is 13 amino acids long. V gave up 2 bases and J gave up 5 bases, with 7 bases separating them. The germline V gene has CDR1 SGHRS and CDR2 YFSETQ. In DNA, the CDR3 is TGCGCCAGCAGCTTCGCAGGGACCGGGGAGCTGTTTTTT. This sequence encodes CASSFAGTGELFF.

This clone was detected once. The J gene is TRBJ2-7, the V gene TRBV15, with D unresolved. The CDR3 contains 13 residues. The V gene's germline CDR1 is LNHNV and CDR2 YYDKDF (reference sequence). V dropped 6 bases and J dropped 6 bases, with 15 bases sitting between them. The CDR3 spells CATSTTRRLEQYF. In DNA, the CDR3 is TGTGCCACCAGTACGACACGAAGGCTCGAGCAGTACTTC.

This chain connects TRBV11-1 to TRBJ1-1, with D possibly being TRBD1 (5 bases). Germline V gives CDR1 SGHAT, CDR2 FQDESV (reference sequence). The germline V and J ends were trimmed by 3 bases and 1 base, with 9 bases remaining between them. The CDR3 is 14 residues long. In nucleotides, the CDR3 is TGTGCCAGCAGCTTGGGGACGGGGAACACTGAAGCTTTCTTT. Amino acid sequence: CASSLGTGNTEAFF.

The J gene is TRBJ2-1, the V gene TRBV13; perhaps TRBD1 as D (5 bases). CDR3 length: 14 amino acids. V lost 0 bases, J lost 3 bases, and 6 bases lay in between. The germline gives CDR1 PRHDT, CDR2 FYEKMQ (reference sequence). The CDR3 DNA reads TGTGCCAGCAGCTTAGGCGACAGCTACAATGAGCAGTTCTTC. Translated, it gives CASSLGDSYNEQFF.

The CDR3 loop reads CAIRGRGPMNTEAFF. The CDR3 DNA follows: TGTGCCATCAGGGGCAGGGGGCCGATGAACACTGAAGCTTTCTTT. The gene calls are TRBV10-3 and TRBJ1-1; TRBD1 agrees at 8 bases. The CDR3 totals 15 residues. Germline V CDR1 and CDR2: ENHRY, SYGVKD. V lost 6 bases and J lost 0; bases outside the gene matches: 6.

As regards this clone: The same CDR3 can be traced to other DNA sequences in this sample. The chain combines TRBV4-1 with TRBJ1-1; D unresolved. Germline CDR1 and CDR2: MGHRA and YSYEKL. CDR3 size: 14 residues. The V gene lost 0 bases and the J gene lost 1 base, with 6 bases spanning the gap. The CDR3 DNA is TGCGCCAGCAGCCAAGACCGGGGGAACACTGAAGCTTTCTTT. The encoded protein is CASSQDRGNTEAFF.

This chain connects TRBV7-9 to TRBJ2-5, with D maybe TRBD2 (6 bases). Germline V gene data show CDR1 as SEHNR and CDR2 as FQNEAQ (reference sequence). The CDR3 runs 13 residues. V was clipped by 8 bases and J by 1 base, with 11 bases between them. CDR3 amino acids: CASERAFQETQYF. In nucleotides, the CDR3 is TGTGCCAGCGAGCGGGCGTTCCAAGAGACCCAGTACTTC.

This chain connects TRBV5-6 to TRBJ2-7; possibly TRBD1 for D (6 bases). V was shortened by 0 bases and J by 6 bases, with 10 bases between the two germline ends. CDR1 and CDR2 (germline): SGHDT, YYEEEE. The CDR3 is made up of 13 amino acids. The CDR3 loop is CASSLGTDVEQYF. The CDR3 DNA sequence: TGTGCCAGCAGCTTGGGGACAGACGTCGAGCAGTACTTC. Looking up the rest from reference TRBV5-6 and TRBJ2-7 gives the full variable domain: DAGVTQSPTHLIKTRGQQVTLRCSPKSGHDTVSWYQQALGQGPQFIFQYYEEEERQRGNFPDRFSGHQFPNYSSELNVNALLLGDSALYLCASSLGTDVEQYFGPGTRLTVT.

This chain links TRBV13 with TRBJ2-7; D gene ambiguous. The V end lost 1 base, the J end lost 0 bases, and 7 bases lay between the germline ends. Germline assignment: CDR1 PRHDT and CDR2 FYEKMQ (reference sequence). The CDR3 is made up of 14 amino acids. DNA for the CDR3: TGTGCCAGCAGCTTAGTGGTCACCTCCTACGAGCAGTACTTC. Translated: CASSLVVTSYEQYF. Filled out from reference TRBV13 and TRBJ2-7, the complete variable domain reads AAGVIQSPRHLIKEKRETATLKCYPIPRHDTVYWYQQGPGQDPQFLISFYEKMQSDKGSIPDRFSAQQFSDYHSELNMSSLELGDSALYFCASSLVVTSYEQYFGPGTRLTVT.

The genes are TRBV28 and TRBJ2-3, with D maybe TRBD2 (6 bases). Germline V gene lookup returns CDR1 MDHEN and CDR2 SYDVKM. This CDR3 has 17 amino acids. The ends were cut back, 5 bases at V and 4 bases at J, with 22 bases in the middle. The DNA of the CDR3 is TGTGCCAGCAGTGCCGCGTTTCTGGCGGGATCATCAGATACGCAGTATTTT. This codes for CASSAAFLAGSSDTQYF.

The count of this clone is one. The chain is built from TRBV2 and TRBJ2-1; 8 nucleotides match TRBD1. The junction had 10 bases not matched to a gene; V was cut back by 4 bases and J by 8 bases. Germline CDR1 is SNHLY and CDR2 is FYNNEI. There are 15 residues in the CDR3. CDR3 in amino acids: CASSAGTGKGDEQFF. In DNA, the CDR3 is TGTGCCAGCAGTGCCGGGACAGGAAAAGGCGATGAGCAGTTCTTC.

The J gene is TRBJ2-7, the V gene TRBV11-2, with D maybe TRBD1 (5 bases). Trimming took 5 bases from V and 7 from J, leaving 12 bases between them. The CDR3 contains 12 residues. The germline gives CDR1 SGHAT, CDR2 FQNNGV. Here the CDR3 reads CASSAPRGEQYF. CDR3 in DNA: TGTGCCAGCAGCGCGCCTAGGGGTGAGCAGTACTTC.

This chain joins TRBV11-2 and TRBJ2-7; 13 bases fit TRBD2. The germline CDR1 and CDR2 sequences are SGHAT and FQNNGV. The CDR3 consists of 16 residues. The V gene end was trimmed by 1 base and the J gene end by 7 bases; junction bases not matched to a gene: 7. CDR3 protein: CASSLAGLAGAGEQYF. In nucleotides, the CDR3 is TGTGCCAGCAGCTTAGCCGGACTAGCGGGAGCAGGTGAGCAGTACTTC.

The chain combines TRBV5-1 with TRBJ2-2; possible D gene TRBD1, 6 bases. This CDR3 spans 13 amino acids. V was cut by 3 bases and J by 7 bases, with 10 bases left in between. From germline, CDR1 is SGHRS and CDR2 YFSETQ. CDR3 coding DNA: TGCGCCAGCAGCTGGACAGTCGACGGGGAGCTGTTTTTT. Its translation: CASSWTVDGELFF. Variable domain in full (rest from reference TRBV5-1 and TRBJ2-2): KAGVTQTPRYLIKTRGQQVTLSCSPISGHRSVSWYQQTPGQGLQFLFEYFSETQRNKGNFPGRFSGRQFSNSRSEMNVSTLELGDSALYLCASSWTVDGELFFGEGSRLTVL.

V usage is TRBV2 and J usage is TRBJ2-1; D uncertain. The V gene's germline CDR1 is SNHLY and CDR2 FYNNEI. Trimming shortened V by 6 bases and J by 6 bases, and 12 bases separated the two germline ends. This CDR3 spans 13 amino acids. The CDR3 reads CASSRTVVNEQFF. For the CDR3, the DNA is TGTGCCAGCAGCCGGACGGTAGTCAATGAGCAGTTCTTC.

The gene calls are TRBV4-1 and TRBJ1-4; D is undetermined. This CDR3 comprises 15 residues. The V gene lost 1 base and the J gene lost 8 bases, with 14 bases spanning the gap. Germline V gene lookup returns CDR1 MGHRA and CDR2 YSYEKL. This CDR3 is CASSQGSGFGEKLFF. The CDR3 bases are TGCGCCAGCAGCCAAGGGTCTGGGTTCGGCGAAAAACTGTTTTTT.

The V call is TRBV19, the J call TRBJ2-5; a weak D match, TRBD2 (6 bases). Germline loops: CDR1 LNHDA, CDR2 SQIVND (reference sequence). V lost 3 bases and J lost 0, with 17 bases in between. CDR3 size: 17 residues. CDR3 loop: CASSMLFGREYQETQYF. In DNA, the CDR3 is TGTGCCAGTAGTATGCTGTTTGGTCGGGAGTACCAAGAGACCCAGTACTTC.

Worth noting for this clone: In the same sample, other DNA sequences code for this CDR3. The chain carries TRBV7-9 and TRBJ2-7; no clear D. The V end lost 5 bases, the J end lost 2 bases, and 7 bases lay between the germline ends. This CDR3 spans 12 amino acids. Germline values: CDR1 SEHNR, CDR2 FQNEAQ (reference sequence). The CDR3 nucleotides are TGTGCCAGCAGCCCGGATCCCTACGAGCAGTACTTC. Residues: CASSPDPYEQYF.

The chain has TRBV27 and TRBJ1-5, with unresolved D. There are 14 residues in the CDR3. V was cut by 5 bases and J by 5 bases, with 13 bases left in between. CDR1 is MNHEY and CDR2 is SMNVEV in the germline V gene (reference sequence). The CDR3 coding sequence is TGTGCCAGCAGTACGCGGGAGAGGGATCAGCCCCAGCATTTT. Translated: CASSTRERDQPQHF.